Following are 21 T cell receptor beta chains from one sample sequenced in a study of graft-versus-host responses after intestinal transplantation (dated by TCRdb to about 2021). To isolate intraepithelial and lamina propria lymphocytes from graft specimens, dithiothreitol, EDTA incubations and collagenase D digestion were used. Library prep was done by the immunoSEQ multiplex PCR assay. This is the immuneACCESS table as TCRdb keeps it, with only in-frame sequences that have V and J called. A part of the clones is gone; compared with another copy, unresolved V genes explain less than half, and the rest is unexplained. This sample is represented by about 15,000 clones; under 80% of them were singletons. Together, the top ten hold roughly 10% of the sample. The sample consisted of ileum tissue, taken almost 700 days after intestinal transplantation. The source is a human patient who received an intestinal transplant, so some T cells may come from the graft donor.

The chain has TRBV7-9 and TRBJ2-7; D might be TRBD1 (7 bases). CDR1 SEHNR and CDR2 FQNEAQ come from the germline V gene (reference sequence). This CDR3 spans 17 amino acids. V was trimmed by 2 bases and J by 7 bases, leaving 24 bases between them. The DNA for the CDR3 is TGTGCCAGCAGCTTATCGTGGGCGGCAGGGGGGACGAGTGAGCAGTACTTC. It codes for CASSLSWAAGGTSEQYF.

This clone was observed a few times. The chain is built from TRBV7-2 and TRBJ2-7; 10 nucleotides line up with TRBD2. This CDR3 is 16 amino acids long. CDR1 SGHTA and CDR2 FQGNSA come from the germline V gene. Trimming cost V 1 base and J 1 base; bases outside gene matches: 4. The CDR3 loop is CASSLVVAGGSYEQYF. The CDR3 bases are TGTGCCAGCAGCTTAGTAGTAGCGGGGGGATCCTACGAGCAGTACTTC.

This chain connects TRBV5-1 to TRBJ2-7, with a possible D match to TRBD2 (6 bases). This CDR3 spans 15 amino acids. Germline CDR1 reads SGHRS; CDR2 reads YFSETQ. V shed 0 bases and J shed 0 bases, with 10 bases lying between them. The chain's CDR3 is CASSLVSGSSYEQYF. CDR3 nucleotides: TGCGCCAGCAGCTTGGTTAGCGGATCCTCCTACGAGCAGTACTTC. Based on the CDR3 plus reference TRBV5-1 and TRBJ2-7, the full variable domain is KAGVTQTPRYLIKTRGQQVTLSCSPISGHRSVSWYQQTPGQGLQFLFEYFSETQRNKGNFPGRFSGRQFSNSRSEMNVSTLELGDSALYLCASSLVSGSSYEQYFGPGTRLTVT.

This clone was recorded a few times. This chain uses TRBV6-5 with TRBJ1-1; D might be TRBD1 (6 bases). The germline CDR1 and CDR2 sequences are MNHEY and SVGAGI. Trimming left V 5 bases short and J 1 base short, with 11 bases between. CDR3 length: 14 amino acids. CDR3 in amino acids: CASSGQSPNTEAFF. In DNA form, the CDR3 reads TGTGCCAGCAGTGGACAGTCCCCGAACACTGAAGCTTTCTTT.

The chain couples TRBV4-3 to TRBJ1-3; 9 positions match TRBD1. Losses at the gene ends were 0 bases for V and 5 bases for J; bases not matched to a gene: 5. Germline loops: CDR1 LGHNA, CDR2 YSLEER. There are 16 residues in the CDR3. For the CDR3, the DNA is TGCGCCAGCAGCCAAGACGTTGGGACAGGGCGAAACACCATATATTTT. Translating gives CASSQDVGTGRNTIYF.

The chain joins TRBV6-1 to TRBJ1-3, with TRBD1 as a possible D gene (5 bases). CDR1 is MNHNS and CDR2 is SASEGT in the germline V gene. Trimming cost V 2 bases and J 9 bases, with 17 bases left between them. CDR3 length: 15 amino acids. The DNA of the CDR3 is TGTGCCAGCAGTGAATCTGTGGGGCTAAGGAGCACCATATATTTT. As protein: CASSESVGLRSTIYF.

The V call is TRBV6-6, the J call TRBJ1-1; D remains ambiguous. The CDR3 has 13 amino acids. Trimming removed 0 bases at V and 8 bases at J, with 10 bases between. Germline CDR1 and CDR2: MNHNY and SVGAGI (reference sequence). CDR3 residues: CASSYSSGREAFF. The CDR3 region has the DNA TGTGCCAGCAGTTACTCCTCCGGTCGCGAAGCTTTCTTT.

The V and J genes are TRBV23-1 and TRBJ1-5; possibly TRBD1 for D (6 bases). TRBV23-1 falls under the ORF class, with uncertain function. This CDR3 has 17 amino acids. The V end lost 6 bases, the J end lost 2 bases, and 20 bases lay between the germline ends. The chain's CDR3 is CASSPWGPVGGNQPQHF. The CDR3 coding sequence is TGCGCCAGCAGCCCATGGGGGCCGGTGGGGGGCAATCAGCCCCAGCATTTT.

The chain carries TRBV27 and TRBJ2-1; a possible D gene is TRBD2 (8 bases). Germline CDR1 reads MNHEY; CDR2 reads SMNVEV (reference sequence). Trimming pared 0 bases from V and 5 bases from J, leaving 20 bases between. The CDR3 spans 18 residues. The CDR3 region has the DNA TGTGCCAGCAGTTTATCAGGGGGCGTTGCGGGGGGCAACAATGAGCAGTTCTTC. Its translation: CASSLSGGVAGGNNEQFF.

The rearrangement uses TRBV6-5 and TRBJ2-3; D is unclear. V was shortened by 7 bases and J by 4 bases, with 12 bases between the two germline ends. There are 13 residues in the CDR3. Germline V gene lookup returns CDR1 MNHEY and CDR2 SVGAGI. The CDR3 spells CASTERCADTQYF. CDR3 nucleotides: TGTGCCAGCACGGAGAGGTGCGCAGATACGCAGTATTTT.

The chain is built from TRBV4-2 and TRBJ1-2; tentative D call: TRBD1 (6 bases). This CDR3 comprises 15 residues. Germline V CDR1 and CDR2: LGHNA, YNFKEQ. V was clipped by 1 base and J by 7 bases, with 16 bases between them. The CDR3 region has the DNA TGTGCCAGCAGCCAAGTGACCGGGACAACTAGTGGCTACACCTTC. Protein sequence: CASSQVTGTTSGYTF.

In DNA form, the CDR3 reads TGTGCCAGCAGCCGAGGGGCGGGGTTGGCTGGAAACACCATATATTTT. Translating it yields CASSRGAGLAGNTIYF. The chain has TRBV14 and TRBJ1-3, with a tentative D call TRBD1 (5 bases). Germline CDR1 is SGHDN and CDR2 is FVKESK. The V gene lost 4 bases and the J gene lost 2 bases, with 15 bases spanning the gap. The CDR3 is made up of 16 amino acids.

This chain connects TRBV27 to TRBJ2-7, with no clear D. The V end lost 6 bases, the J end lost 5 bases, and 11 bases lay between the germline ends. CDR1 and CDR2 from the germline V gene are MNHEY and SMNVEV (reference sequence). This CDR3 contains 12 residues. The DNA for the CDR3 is TGTGCCAGCAGCCTACCAAATAACGAGCAGTACTTC. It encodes CASSLPNNEQYF.

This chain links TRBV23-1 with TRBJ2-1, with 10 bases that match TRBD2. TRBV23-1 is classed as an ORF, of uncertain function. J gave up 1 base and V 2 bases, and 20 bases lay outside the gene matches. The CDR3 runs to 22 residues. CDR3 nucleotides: TGCGCCAGCAGTCAACCACTAATTAGCGGGGGGTTCCGCGTCAGATCCTACAATGAGCAGTTCTTC. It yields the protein CASSQPLISGGFRVRSYNEQFF.

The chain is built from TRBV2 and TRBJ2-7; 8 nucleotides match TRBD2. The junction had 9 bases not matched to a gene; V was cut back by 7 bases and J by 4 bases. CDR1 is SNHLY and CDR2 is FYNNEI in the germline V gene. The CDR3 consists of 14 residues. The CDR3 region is CASTDRRGAYEQYF. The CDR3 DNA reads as TGTGCCAGCACCGACAGGCGGGGGGCTTACGAGCAGTACTTC.

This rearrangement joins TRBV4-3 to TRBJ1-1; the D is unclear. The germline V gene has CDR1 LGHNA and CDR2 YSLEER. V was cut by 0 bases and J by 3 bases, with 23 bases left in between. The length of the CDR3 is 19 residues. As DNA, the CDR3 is TGCGCCAGCAGCCAAGATTACTCTGACTCATCCTCCCGGGACACTGAAGCTTTCTTT. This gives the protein CASSQDYSDSSSRDTEAFF.

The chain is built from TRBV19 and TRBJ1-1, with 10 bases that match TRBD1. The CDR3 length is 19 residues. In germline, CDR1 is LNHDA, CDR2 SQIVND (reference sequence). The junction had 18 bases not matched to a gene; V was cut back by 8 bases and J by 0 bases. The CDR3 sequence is CASVRDRGPNVMVNTEAFF. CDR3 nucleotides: TGTGCCAGTGTCCGGGACAGGGGCCCCAACGTGATGGTGAACACTGAAGCTTTCTTT.

CDR3 region: CASSYAGTENTEAFF. CDR3 DNA: TGTGCCAGCAGTTACGCCGGGACTGAGAACACTGAAGCTTTCTTT. The chain uses TRBV6-5 and TRBJ1-1, with D possibly TRBD1 on 5 matching bases. The CDR3 runs 15 residues. V shed 2 bases and J shed 1 base, with 11 bases lying between them. The germline CDR1 and CDR2 sequences are MNHEY and SVGAGI.

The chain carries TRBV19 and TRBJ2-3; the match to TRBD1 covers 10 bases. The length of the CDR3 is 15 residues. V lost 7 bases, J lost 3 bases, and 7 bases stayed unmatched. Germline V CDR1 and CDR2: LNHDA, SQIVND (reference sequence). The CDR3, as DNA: TGTGCCAGTAACAGACAGGGGGCTTTAACAGATACGCAGTATTTT. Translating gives CASNRQGALTDTQYF.

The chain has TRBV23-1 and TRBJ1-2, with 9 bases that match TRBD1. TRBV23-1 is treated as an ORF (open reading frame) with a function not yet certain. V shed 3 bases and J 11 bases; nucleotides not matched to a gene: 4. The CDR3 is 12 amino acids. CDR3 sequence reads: CASSHPTGGYTF. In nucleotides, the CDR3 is TGCGCCAGCAGTCACCCGACAGGGGGTTACACCTTC.

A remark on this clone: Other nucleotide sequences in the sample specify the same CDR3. The chain's CDR3 is CASSYSGGAGANVLTF. The DNA for the CDR3 is TGTGCCAGCAGTTACTCAGGGGGGGCTGGGGCCAACGTCCTGACTTTC. The V and J genes are TRBV6-5 and TRBJ2-6, with a tentative D call TRBD2 (7 bases). This CDR3 contains 16 residues. V lost 0 bases and J lost 2, with 8 bases in between. The germline V gene encodes CDR1 MNHEY and CDR2 SVGAGI.